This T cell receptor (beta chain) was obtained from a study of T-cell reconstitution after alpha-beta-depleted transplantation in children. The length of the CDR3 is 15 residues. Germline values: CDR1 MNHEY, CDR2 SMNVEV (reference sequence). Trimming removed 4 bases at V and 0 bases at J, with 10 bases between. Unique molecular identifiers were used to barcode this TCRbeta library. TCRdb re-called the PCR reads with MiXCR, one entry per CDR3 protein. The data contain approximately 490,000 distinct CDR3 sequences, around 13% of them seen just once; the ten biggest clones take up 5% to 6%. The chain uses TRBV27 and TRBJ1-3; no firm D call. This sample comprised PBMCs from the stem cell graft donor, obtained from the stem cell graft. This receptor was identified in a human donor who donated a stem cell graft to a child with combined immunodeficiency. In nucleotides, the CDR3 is TGTGCCAGCAGTTCGGGCCTCCTCTCTGGAAACACCATATATTTT. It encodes CASSSGLLSGNTIYF.